The rows below give T cell receptor beta chains drawn from one sample of a study of blood T cell repertoires in COVID-19. Data came from immunoSEQ multiplex PCR; TCRdb stores just in-frame clones and leaves some out. This table has 150,000 to 200,000 clones, about 85% appearing once. Sequencing was done on a sample of peripheral blood. The receptors stem from an older woman with acute or convalescent COVID-19. CDR3s leave out the opening cysteine and the closing phenylalanine or tryptophan. Fields, in order: V gene, clone size, CDR3 protein. Some rows have no size entry. The others give once, few or many, or a class for an expanded clone.

>TRBV4-2|NA
ASSQEVRTGELF
>TRBV4-1|NA
ASSQETSGSYREQF
>TRBV12-3/TRBV12-4|NA
ASSTLAAAEQF
>TRBV5-4|NA
ASSLGFTVRTGELF
>TRBV19|NA
ASSMRWNEQF
>TRBV18|NA
ASSLGQDGEQY
>TRBV28|NA
ASRDGINYGYT
>TRBV9|NA
ASSVAGRRYGYT
>TRBV4-1|NA
ASSQEGTAGNQPQH
>TRBV6-5|NA
ASSQNAGETQY
>TRBV4-2|NA
ASSQRGQGTGKLF
>TRBV7-2|NA
ASSSSGQQPQH
>TRBV20-1|NA
SASSGGNTEAF
>TRBV4-1|once
ASSQVRTASTDTQY
>TRBV25-1|NA
ASNGDRANYGYT
>TRBV24-1|NA
ATSDSGQGQETQY